What follows are 32 T cell receptor beta chains derived from one specimen sequenced in a study of technical replicates of blood from several donors (dated 2017 in TCRdb). Libraries were built with the immunoSEQ multiplex PCR assay. Imported from immuneACCESS, the table was reduced by TCRdb to in-frame sequences with V and J called. These copies leave out some clones; in studies compared against another copy, an unresolved V gene accounts for under half, and the cause of the remainder is not known. The sample has roughly 100,000 clones on record, 90% to 96% of them singletons. Roughly 0.22% of the sample goes to the ten largest clones. Sequencing input: T cells isolated from PBMCs. These TCRs come from a human donor in good health.

The chain joins TRBV9 to TRBJ1-4; TRBD1 agrees at 7 bases. The germline CDR1 and CDR2 sequences are SGDLS and YYNGEE. This CDR3 contains 14 residues. V lost 4 bases to trimming and J lost 7 bases; unmatched junction nucleotides: 7. The CDR3 spells CASSSRAGGEKLFF. In DNA form, the CDR3 reads TGTGCCAGCAGCTCCAGGGCAGGGGGTGAAAAACTGTTTTTT.

The chain joins TRBV13 to TRBJ2-1, with 8 nucleotides matching TRBD1. V lost 4 bases to trimming and J lost 7 bases; unmatched junction nucleotides: 9. This CDR3 is 15 amino acids long. Germline V lookup: CDR1 PRHDT, CDR2 FYEKMQ (reference sequence). The CDR3 DNA reads TGTGCCAGCAGCTACGCAGGGGGCGCTTGGAATGAGCAGTTCTTC. Residues: CASSYAGGAWNEQFF.

The chain carries TRBV5-8 and TRBJ2-7, with 10 bases matching TRBD2. Germline-derived CDR1 and CDR2 are SGHTS and YDEGEE. The CDR3 is 16 amino acids. V lost 4 bases to trimming and J lost 1 base; unmatched junction nucleotides: 8. The CDR3 coding sequence is TGTGCCAGCAGCCGGGGGGAGCGGGAGGGGTCCTACGAGCAGTACTTC. It encodes CASSRGEREGSYEQYF.

J is TRBJ2-7 and V is TRBV6-6, with TRBD2 identical over 11 bases. This CDR3 region has 15 residues. V lost 1 base, J lost 6 bases, and 5 bases stayed unmatched. CDR1 and CDR2 (germline): MNHNY, SVGAGI (reference sequence). CDR3 nucleotides: TGTGCCAGCAGTTACTACGCTAGCGGGGGGACCGAGCAGTACTTC. Protein: CASSYYASGGTEQYF.

V is TRBV19 and J is TRBJ2-3, with D hard to call. The CDR3 consists of 15 residues. Germline CDR1 reads LNHDA; CDR2 reads SQIVND (reference sequence). Trimming shortened V by 7 bases and J by 2 bases, and 16 bases separated the two germline ends. CDR3 nucleotide sequence: TGTGCCAGTAACCGTAACCGACAATACACAGATACGCAGTATTTT. Translation: CASNRNRQYTDTQYF.

This chain joins TRBV6-5 and TRBJ1-6, with D possibly being TRBD1 (5 bases). This CDR3 comprises 15 residues. Germline-derived CDR1 and CDR2 are MNHEY and SVGAGI. Trimming shortened V by 2 bases and J by 6 bases, and 11 bases separated the two germline ends. The CDR3 DNA follows: TGTGCCAGCAGTTACAGGGCAGGGATTAATTCACCCCTCCACTTT. Protein: CASSYRAGINSPLHF.

The rearrangement joins TRBV9 to TRBJ2-1; 9 bases match TRBD1. Germline V lookup: CDR1 SGDLS, CDR2 YYNGEE. V gave up 0 bases and J gave up 4 bases; unmatched junction bases: 2. This CDR3 spans 15 amino acids. The CDR3: CASSVEGTGYNEQFF. The CDR3 coding sequence is TGTGCCAGCAGCGTAGAGGGGACAGGGTACAATGAGCAGTTCTTC. Looking up the rest from reference TRBV9 and TRBJ2-1 gives the full variable domain: DSGVTQTPKHLITATGQRVTLRCSPRSGDLSVYWYQQSLDQGLQFLIQYYNGEERAKGNILERFSAQQFPDLHSELNLSSLELGDSALYFCASSVEGTGYNEQFFGPGTRLTVL.

The chain carries TRBV18 and TRBJ1-5; TRBD1 is a possible D gene (6 bases). The CDR3 is 17 amino acids. Trimming took off 2 bases at V and 6 bases at J, with 20 bases between the two ends. Germline V gives CDR1 KGHSH, CDR2 LQKENI. The CDR3 is CASSPTRQVFKLQPQHF. As DNA, the CDR3 is TGTGCCAGCTCACCAACTCGACAGGTCTTCAAACTTCAGCCCCAGCATTTT.

The chain has TRBV14 and TRBJ2-1, with 8 bases that match TRBD1. CDR3 length equals 17 residues. Unmatched junction bases numbered 9, after V lost 0 bases and J lost 5 bases. In germline, CDR1 is SGHDN, CDR2 FVKESK. The CDR3 protein is CASSQDWTGIFNNEQFF. The CDR3 DNA is TGTGCCAGCAGCCAAGATTGGACAGGGATTTTCAACAATGAGCAGTTCTTC.

The V gene is TRBV28, the J gene TRBJ2-1; 11 positions agree with TRBD2. The germline gives CDR1 MDHEN, CDR2 SYDVKM. The ends lost 4 bases at V and 3 bases at J; junction bases unmatched: 2. This CDR3 has 15 amino acids. The CDR3, as DNA: TGTGCCAGCAGTTCGGGACTAGCGGTCTACAATGAGCAGTTCTTC. Translated: CASSSGLAVYNEQFF.

The chain combines TRBV27 with TRBJ2-7, with TRBD2 identical over 8 bases. In germline, CDR1 is MNHEY, CDR2 SMNVEV (reference sequence). V shed 11 bases, J shed 4 bases, and the junction held 13 bases outside the gene matches. The CDR3 runs 14 residues. CDR3 sequence (DNA): TGTGCCTCCCGGTCACGGGAGGGCCTATACGAGCAGTACTTC. This translates into CASRSREGLYEQYF.

The chain recombines TRBV15 with TRBJ1-5, with D tentatively TRBD1 (5 bases). V was shortened by 0 bases and J by 7 bases, with 16 bases between the two germline ends. The CDR3 runs 16 residues. The germline V gene has CDR1 LNHNV and CDR2 YYDKDF (reference sequence). The CDR3 sequence: CATSRDDIRVWQPQHF. CDR3 bases: TGTGCCACCAGCAGAGATGACATCAGGGTTTGGCAGCCCCAGCATTTT.

V gene TRBV6-1 combines with J gene TRBJ1-2; D may be TRBD1 (5 bases). V lost 3 bases and J lost 8, with 19 bases in between. Germline assignment: CDR1 MNHNS and CDR2 SASEGT. The CDR3 runs 15 residues. The CDR3 region has the DNA TGTGCCAGCAGTGACTCGGGGGGGGACGGTAGGGGCTACACCTTC. Translating gives CASSDSGGDGRGYTF.

CDR3: CASSAGQVSYEQYF. Here the CDR3 DNA reads TGTGCCAGCAGCGCCGGACAGGTCTCCTACGAGCAGTACTTC. The chain is built from TRBV11-2 and TRBJ2-7; TRBD1 agrees at 7 bases. Per germline, CDR1 SGHAT and CDR2 FQNNGV. With V trimmed by 5 bases and J by 0 bases, 4 bases remained unmatched. CDR3 length: 14 residues.

This clone was detected only once. The chain has TRBV2 and TRBJ2-7, with D maybe TRBD1 (6 bases). Germline CDR1 SNHLY, CDR2 FYNNEI. This CDR3 comprises 14 residues. Trimming removed 4 bases from V and 4 bases from J, with 14 bases in between. The DNA of the CDR3 is TGTGCCAGCAGTGTCCGGACAGAACCATACGAGCAGTACTTC. It encodes CASSVRTEPYEQYF.

This rearrangement joins TRBV6-5 to TRBJ1-1, with TRBD1 identical over 9 bases. J was trimmed by 5 bases and V by 5 bases; bases with no gene match: 3. CDR3 length equals 13 residues. Germline-derived CDR1 and CDR2 are MNHEY and SVGAGI. Written as DNA, the CDR3 is TGTGCCAGCAGTCGACAGGGGGTGACTGAAGCTTTCTTT. Residues: CASSRQGVTEAFF.

The chain recombines TRBV11-3 with TRBJ1-6; D unresolved. Germline CDR1 SGHNT, CDR2 YENEEA. The CDR3 consists of 18 residues. V was shortened by 0 bases and J by 0 bases, with 12 bases between the two germline ends. DNA of the CDR3: TGTGCCAGCAGCTTAGAGTCCATAACGAGCTCCTATAATTCACCCCTCCACTTT. Protein: CASSLESITSSYNSPLHF.

The chain links TRBV27 to TRBJ2-7; TRBD1 matches at 9 bases. The CDR3 contains 21 residues. Per germline, CDR1 MNHEY and CDR2 SMNVEV (reference sequence). V was pared by 5 bases and J by 3 bases, with 26 bases of the junction left unmatched. The CDR3 DNA sequence: TGTGCCAGCAGTCCTCCACCCCGGGACAGGGAAGCCTCCAACAGATTCTACGAGCAGTACTTC. It is translated as CASSPPPRDREASNRFYEQYF.

The chain uses TRBV19 and TRBJ1-2; 7 nucleotides match TRBD1. Per germline, CDR1 LNHDA and CDR2 SQIVND (reference sequence). The CDR3 runs to 12 residues. The V segment lost 11 bases and the J segment 2 bases; nucleotides outside the gene matches: 5. CDR3 in DNA: TGTGCCTGTGGGGACAGAAACTATGGCTACACCTTC. This codes for CACGDRNYGYTF.

The chain employs TRBV7-9 and TRBJ2-3; D gene unclear. Trimming removed 1 base at V and 5 bases at J, with 4 bases between. CDR3 length: 12 amino acids. CDR1 is SEHNR and CDR2 is FQNEAQ in the germline V gene (reference sequence). CDR3 sequence (DNA): TGTGCCAGCAGCTTAGTCCGAGATACGCAGTATTTT. Its protein product is CASSLVRDTQYF.

The V and J genes are TRBV4-1 and TRBJ1-5; the D gene is possibly TRBD1 (6 bases). Germline CDR1 and CDR2: MGHRA and YSYEKL. Trimming removed 0 bases at V and 5 bases at J, with 11 bases between. The length of the CDR3 is 15 residues. In DNA, the CDR3 is TGCGCCAGCAGCCAAGATGGCAGGGGCCATCAGCCCCAGCATTTT. Its translation: CASSQDGRGHQPQHF.

This sequence joins TRBV5-1 and TRBJ2-7; 10 bases agree with TRBD1. Germline V CDR1 and CDR2: SGHRS, YFSETQ. J was trimmed by 2 bases and V by 7 bases; bases with no gene match: 6. CDR3 length: 14 residues. The CDR3 DNA reads as TGCGCCAGCGGACGGGACAGGGGAGCCTACGAGCAGTACTTC. It is translated as CASGRDRGAYEQYF.

V usage is TRBV7-2 and J usage is TRBJ2-7, with D possibly being TRBD1 (6 bases). This CDR3 comprises 16 residues. The germline V gene has CDR1 SGHTA and CDR2 FQGNSA. Trimming shortened V by 6 bases and J by 7 bases, and 25 bases separated the two germline ends. CDR3 in DNA: TGTGCCAGCAGTACGGAGAACGGGACATATAATGTAGAGCAGTACTTC. Its protein product is CASSTENGTYNVEQYF.

CDR3 DNA sequence: TGCGCCAGCAGCTCGGCAGGTGGCTCTGGAAACACCATATATTTT. This codes for CASSSAGGSGNTIYF. The rearrangement uses TRBV5-1 and TRBJ1-3; D ambiguous. The V end was cut by 3 bases, the J end by 0 bases, with 10 bases between. CDR1 is SGHRS, CDR2 YFSETQ, per germline. The CDR3 is made up of 15 amino acids.

The rearrangement uses TRBV2 and TRBJ2-7; 12 nucleotides line up with TRBD2. Looked up from germline, CDR1 is SNHLY and CDR2 is FYNNEI. The ends lost 5 bases at V and 0 bases at J; junction bases unmatched: 11. The CDR3 spans 18 residues. The CDR3 protein is CASSPSGLAGIVSYEQYF. The DNA for the CDR3 is TGTGCCAGCAGTCCCTCGGGACTAGCGGGTATAGTCTCCTACGAGCAGTACTTC.

This chain links TRBV28 with TRBJ1-1; D not certain. The CDR3 is 10 residues long. Germline V lookup: CDR1 MDHEN, CDR2 SYDVKM. Trimming removed 10 bases from V and 4 bases from J, with 7 bases in between. CDR3 protein: CATWATEAFF. The CDR3 DNA is TGTGCCACCTGGGCCACTGAAGCTTTCTTT.

This chain joins TRBV16 and TRBJ1-3; D ambiguous. The CDR3 extends over 13 amino acids. Germline values: CDR1 KGHSY, CDR2 FQNENV. V dropped 6 bases and J dropped 0 bases, with 6 bases sitting between them. In DNA form, the CDR3 reads TGTGCCAGCAGGCGTACCTCTGGAAACACCATATATTTT. It specifies CASRRTSGNTIYF.

V usage is TRBV5-4 and J usage is TRBJ1-1; D gene unclear. The CDR3 covers 11 residues. V was shortened by 2 bases and J by 8 bases, with 7 bases between the two germline ends. In germline, CDR1 is SGHNT, CDR2 YYREEE (reference sequence). The CDR3 sequence: CASSLEREAFF. CDR3 nucleotide sequence: TGTGCCAGCAGCTTAGAGAGGGAAGCTTTCTTT.

CDR3: CASSTGQGEKLFF. The DNA of the CDR3 is TGCGCCAGCAGCACCGGGCAGGGTGAAAAACTGTTTTTT. The chain links TRBV5-1 to TRBJ1-4; D possibly corresponds to TRBD1 (5 bases). The CDR3 has 13 residues. V lost 4 bases, J lost 7 bases, and 11 bases lay in between. Per germline, CDR1 SGHRS and CDR2 YFSETQ.

V usage is TRBV11-3 and J usage is TRBJ2-2, with TRBD2 as a possible D gene (7 bases). V lost 2 bases and J 0 bases, leaving 13 bases between the germline ends. The CDR3 extends over 17 amino acids. CDR1 is SGHNT and CDR2 is YENEEA in the germline V gene. CDR3 region: CASSLPRGASNTGELFF. The CDR3 DNA follows: TGTGCCAGCAGCTTACCTCGGGGGGCCTCGAACACCGGGGAGCTGTTTTTT.

The chain carries TRBV30 and TRBJ1-2, with 11 bases aligning to TRBD1. This CDR3 has 13 amino acids. Trimming took 2 bases from V and 8 from J; bases not matched to a gene: 4. Germline V gene data show CDR1 as GTSNPN and CDR2 as SVGIG (reference sequence). The CDR3 DNA is TGTGCCTGGAGTCGGGACAGGGGGGCCGGCTACACCTTC. Encoded protein: CAWSRDRGAGYTF.

The chain links TRBV6-1 to TRBJ2-7; TRBD1 matches 12 bases. Looked up from germline, CDR1 is MNHNS and CDR2 is SASEGT. The CDR3 is made up of 13 amino acids. V shed 6 bases and J 6 bases; nucleotides not matched to a gene: 3. The CDR3, as DNA: TGTGCCAGCAGCCGGGACAGGGGGCGCGAGCAGTACTTC. Its protein product is CASSRDRGREQYF.